The 20 T cell receptor beta chains given below trace back to one sample, sequenced in a study of blood T cell repertoires in COVID-19. Produced via immunoSEQ multiplex PCR; TCRdb's table is partial and in-frame only. The sample has some 170,000 clones, 85% to 90% seen once. The sample taken for sequencing was PBMCs or T cells enriched from blood (not recorded which). The receptors here all came from a middle-aged man who had recovered from COVID-19.

This clone has more than one count but fewer than ten. The chain links TRBV12-5 to TRBJ2-7; TRBD2 matches at 12 bases. Germline V gene sequence: CDR1 LGHNT, CDR2 FRNRAP. This CDR3 has 22 amino acids. V was clipped by 3 bases and J by 3 bases; unmatched bases: 24. For the CDR3, the DNA is TGTGCTAGTGGTTTCCGCACCCTCATTCCGGGACTAGCGGGCGACACCCACTACGAGCAGTACTTC. It specifies CASGFRTLIPGLAGDTHYEQYF. Using reference TRBV12-5 and TRBJ2-7 for the parts outside the CDR3, the full variable domain is DARVTQTPRHKVTEMGQEVTMRCQPILGHNTVFWYRQTMMQGLELLAYFRNRAPLDDSGMPKDRFSAEMPDATLATLKIQPSEPRDSAVYFCASGFRTLIPGLAGDTHYEQYFGPGTRLTVT.

The rearrangement joins TRBV27 to TRBJ1-2, with 7 bases that match TRBD1. The germline CDR1 and CDR2 sequences are MNHEY and SMNVEV (reference sequence). The CDR3 covers 17 residues. V shed 5 bases and J 4 bases; nucleotides not matched to a gene: 16. DNA of the CDR3: TGTGCCAGCAGTCCTCGACAGGGTAAAGGCGAGGTCTATGGCTACACCTTC. Encoded protein: CASSPRQGKGEVYGYTF.

This clone has just one count. The genes are TRBV11-2 and TRBJ2-2; D is uncertain. The CDR3 length is 15 residues. CDR1 is SGHAT and CDR2 is FQNNGV in the germline V gene. Trimming removed 5 bases at V and 3 bases at J, with 13 bases between. CDR3 sequence: CASSPHPRDTGELFF. CDR3 in DNA: TGTGCCAGCAGCCCCCATCCGAGAGACACCGGGGAGCTGTTTTTT.

The V call is TRBV5-8, the J call TRBJ2-7, with 7 bases lining up with TRBD1. CDR1 is SGHTS, CDR2 YDEGEE, per germline. V shed 1 base and J 1 base; nucleotides not matched to a gene: 2. This CDR3 comprises 14 residues. CDR3 loop: CASSLNRGSYEQYF. The CDR3 nucleotides read TGTGCCAGCAGCTTGAACAGGGGATCCTACGAGCAGTACTTC.

The genes are TRBV30 and TRBJ1-5, with D possibly being TRBD1 (5 bases). The ends were cut back, 0 bases at V and 7 bases at J, with 10 bases in the middle. Germline V lookup: CDR1 GTSNPN, CDR2 SVGIG (reference sequence). This CDR3 has 13 residues. The CDR3 nucleotides are TGTGCCTGGAGTGTGGGGGGAGGACAGCCCCAGCATTTT. Encoded protein: CAWSVGGGQPQHF.

This chain joins TRBV7-9 and TRBJ1-5, with D maybe TRBD1 (5 bases). The CDR3 contains 15 residues. The V gene's germline CDR1 is SEHNR and CDR2 FQNEAQ (reference sequence). The V and J ends lost 3 bases and 3 bases respectively, with 12 bases between them. In DNA, the CDR3 is TGTGCCAGCAGCTTTGCAGGGAGGGACAATCAGCCCCAGCATTTT. Translation gives CASSFAGRDNQPQHF.

The chain is built from TRBV4-2 and TRBJ2-4; 7 positions match TRBD2. The CDR3 spans 15 residues. Germline V gene data show CDR1 as LGHNA and CDR2 as YNFKEQ. V dropped 0 bases and J dropped 8; count of bases not matched to a gene: 7. This CDR3 is CASSQDSGGGYIQYF. The CDR3 DNA sequence: TGTGCCAGCAGCCAAGACTCGGGAGGAGGGTACATTCAGTACTTC.

This clone is a singleton in its sample. CDR3 region: CASSPAGGDTIYF. The CDR3 coding sequence is TGTGCCAGCAGCCCTGCCGGCGGGGACACCATATATTTT. The V gene is TRBV7-3, the J gene TRBJ1-3; D is uncertain. The V gene lost 5 bases and the J gene lost 8 bases, with 13 bases spanning the gap. The CDR3 runs 13 residues. CDR1 and CDR2 from the germline V gene are SGHTA and FQGTGA.

This rearrangement joins TRBV5-1 to TRBJ2-7; the match to TRBD1 covers 8 bases. CDR3 length: 15 amino acids. The germline V gene encodes CDR1 SGHRS and CDR2 YFSETQ. Unmatched junction bases numbered 8, after V lost 4 bases and J lost 2 bases. CDR3: CASSAWLTGAYEQYF. CDR3 in DNA: TGCGCCAGCAGCGCTTGGTTGACAGGGGCCTACGAGCAGTACTTC.

This chain uses TRBV10-3 with TRBJ2-3, with 10 bases lining up with TRBD2. This CDR3 has 13 amino acids. J was trimmed by 4 bases and V by 8 bases; bases with no gene match: 3. Per the germline V gene, CDR1 is ENHRY and CDR2 is SYGVKD. Here the CDR3 DNA reads TGTGCCATCTCTAGCGGGAGAGCAGATACGCAGTATTTT. Its protein product is CAISSGRADTQYF.

The CDR3 DNA follows: TGTGCCATCAGTGAGTCTCCCTTGGACAGGAATAATGGCTACACCTTC. Amino acid sequence: CAISESPLDRNNGYTF. V and J are TRBV10-3 and TRBJ1-2; TRBD1 matches 7 bases. The V segment lost 0 bases and the J segment 6 bases; nucleotides outside the gene matches: 10. Germline lookup yields CDR1 ENHRY and CDR2 SYGVKD. There are 16 residues in the CDR3.

The V gene is TRBV28, the J gene TRBJ2-7; TRBD2 matches 9 bases. CDR1 is MDHEN, CDR2 SYDVKM, per germline. CDR3 length equals 13 residues. V lost 8 bases and J lost 3; bases outside the gene matches: 5. CDR3 nucleotide sequence: TGTGCCAGCTGGGAGACTAGCGGCTACGAGCAGTACTTC. Its protein is CASWETSGYEQYF. The full variable domain, rest sourced from reference TRBV28 and TRBJ2-7, is DVKVTQSSRYLVKRTGEKVFLECVQDMDHENMFWYRQDPGLGLRLIYFSYDVKMKEKGDIPEGYSVSREKKERFSLILESASTNQTSMYLCASWETSGYEQYFGPGTRLTVT.

This chain uses TRBV6-1 with TRBJ1-5; D is ambiguous. Germline-derived CDR1 and CDR2 are MNHNS and SASEGT. This CDR3 comprises 14 residues. The V end lost 2 bases, the J end lost 4 bases, and 9 bases lay between the germline ends. CDR3 in amino acids: CASSEQQINQPQHF. CDR3 in DNA: TGTGCCAGCAGTGAACAACAGATAAATCAGCCCCAGCATTTT.

The chain carries TRBV18 and TRBJ2-3, with D possibly being TRBD2 (6 bases). V gave up 3 bases and J gave up 0 bases, with 10 bases separating them. This CDR3 spans 15 amino acids. CDR1 and CDR2 (germline): KGHSH, LQKENI. Here the CDR3 DNA reads TGTGCCAGCTCACCTTTCGGGACTAGCACAGATACGCAGTATTTT. It yields the protein CASSPFGTSTDTQYF.

V and J are TRBV5-1 and TRBJ2-7; D perhaps matches TRBD1 (5 bases). CDR1 is SGHRS, CDR2 YFSETQ, per germline. The germline V and J ends were trimmed by 3 bases and 3 bases, with 7 bases remaining between them. This CDR3 comprises 12 residues. The CDR3 protein is CASSYDSYEQYF. For the CDR3, the DNA is TGCGCCAGCAGCTATGACAGCTACGAGCAGTACTTC.

The chain carries TRBV7-6 and TRBJ1-3; TRBD1 might be the D (6 bases). The CDR3 sequence is 21 residues long. Trimming pared 3 bases from V and 0 bases from J, leaving 27 bases between. Looked up from germline, CDR1 is SGHVS and CDR2 is FNYEAQ. The CDR3 sequence is CASSLDTPDRIRPHSGNTIYF. The DNA of the CDR3 is TGTGCCAGCAGCTTGGATACGCCGGACAGAATCAGACCCCACTCTGGAAACACCATATATTTT.

V gene TRBV19 combines with J gene TRBJ1-2; tentative D call: TRBD1 (5 bases). Germline-derived CDR1 and CDR2 are LNHDA and SQIVND (reference sequence). CDR3 length: 14 residues. Trimming cost V 6 bases and J 0 bases, with 11 bases left between them. The CDR3 is CASSGHEANYGYTF. DNA of the CDR3: TGTGCCAGTAGCGGACACGAAGCTAACTATGGCTACACCTTC.

This chain joins TRBV11-2 and TRBJ2-1, with no clear D. In germline, CDR1 is SGHAT, CDR2 FQNNGV. Trimming took off 5 bases at V and 3 bases at J, with 20 bases between the two ends. This CDR3 region has 17 residues. The CDR3 reads CASSRTTPYTGYNEQFF. The CDR3 DNA follows: TGTGCCAGCAGCCGCACGACCCCCTATACGGGCTACAATGAGCAGTTCTTC. The variable domain in full, with the rest retrieved from reference TRBV11-2 and TRBJ2-1, is EAGVAQSPRYKIIEKRQSVAFWCNPISGHATLYWYQQILGQGPKLLIQFQNNGVVDDSQLPKDRFSAERLKGVDSTLKIQPAKLEDSAVYLCASSRTTPYTGYNEQFFGPGTRLTVL.

This chain uses TRBV9 with TRBJ1-5, with D uncertain. Germline CDR1 SGDLS, CDR2 YYNGEE. The ends were cut back, 0 bases at V and 7 bases at J, with 11 bases in the middle. The CDR3 runs to 14 residues. Written as DNA, the CDR3 is TGTGCCAGCAGCGTAGGCGGGATCGGGCAGCCCCAGCATTTT. Protein product: CASSVGGIGQPQHF.

This clone turned up a few times. The chain is built from TRBV7-9 and TRBJ1-4; 9 nucleotides line up with TRBD1. The CDR3 loop spans 13 amino acids. Germline V gene lookup returns CDR1 SEHNR and CDR2 FQNEAQ (reference sequence). V was pared by 3 bases and J by 8 bases, with 1 base of the junction left unmatched. CDR3 sequence: CASSLGQGEKLFF. CDR3 in DNA: TGTGCCAGCAGCTTGGGACAGGGAGAAAAACTGTTTTTT.